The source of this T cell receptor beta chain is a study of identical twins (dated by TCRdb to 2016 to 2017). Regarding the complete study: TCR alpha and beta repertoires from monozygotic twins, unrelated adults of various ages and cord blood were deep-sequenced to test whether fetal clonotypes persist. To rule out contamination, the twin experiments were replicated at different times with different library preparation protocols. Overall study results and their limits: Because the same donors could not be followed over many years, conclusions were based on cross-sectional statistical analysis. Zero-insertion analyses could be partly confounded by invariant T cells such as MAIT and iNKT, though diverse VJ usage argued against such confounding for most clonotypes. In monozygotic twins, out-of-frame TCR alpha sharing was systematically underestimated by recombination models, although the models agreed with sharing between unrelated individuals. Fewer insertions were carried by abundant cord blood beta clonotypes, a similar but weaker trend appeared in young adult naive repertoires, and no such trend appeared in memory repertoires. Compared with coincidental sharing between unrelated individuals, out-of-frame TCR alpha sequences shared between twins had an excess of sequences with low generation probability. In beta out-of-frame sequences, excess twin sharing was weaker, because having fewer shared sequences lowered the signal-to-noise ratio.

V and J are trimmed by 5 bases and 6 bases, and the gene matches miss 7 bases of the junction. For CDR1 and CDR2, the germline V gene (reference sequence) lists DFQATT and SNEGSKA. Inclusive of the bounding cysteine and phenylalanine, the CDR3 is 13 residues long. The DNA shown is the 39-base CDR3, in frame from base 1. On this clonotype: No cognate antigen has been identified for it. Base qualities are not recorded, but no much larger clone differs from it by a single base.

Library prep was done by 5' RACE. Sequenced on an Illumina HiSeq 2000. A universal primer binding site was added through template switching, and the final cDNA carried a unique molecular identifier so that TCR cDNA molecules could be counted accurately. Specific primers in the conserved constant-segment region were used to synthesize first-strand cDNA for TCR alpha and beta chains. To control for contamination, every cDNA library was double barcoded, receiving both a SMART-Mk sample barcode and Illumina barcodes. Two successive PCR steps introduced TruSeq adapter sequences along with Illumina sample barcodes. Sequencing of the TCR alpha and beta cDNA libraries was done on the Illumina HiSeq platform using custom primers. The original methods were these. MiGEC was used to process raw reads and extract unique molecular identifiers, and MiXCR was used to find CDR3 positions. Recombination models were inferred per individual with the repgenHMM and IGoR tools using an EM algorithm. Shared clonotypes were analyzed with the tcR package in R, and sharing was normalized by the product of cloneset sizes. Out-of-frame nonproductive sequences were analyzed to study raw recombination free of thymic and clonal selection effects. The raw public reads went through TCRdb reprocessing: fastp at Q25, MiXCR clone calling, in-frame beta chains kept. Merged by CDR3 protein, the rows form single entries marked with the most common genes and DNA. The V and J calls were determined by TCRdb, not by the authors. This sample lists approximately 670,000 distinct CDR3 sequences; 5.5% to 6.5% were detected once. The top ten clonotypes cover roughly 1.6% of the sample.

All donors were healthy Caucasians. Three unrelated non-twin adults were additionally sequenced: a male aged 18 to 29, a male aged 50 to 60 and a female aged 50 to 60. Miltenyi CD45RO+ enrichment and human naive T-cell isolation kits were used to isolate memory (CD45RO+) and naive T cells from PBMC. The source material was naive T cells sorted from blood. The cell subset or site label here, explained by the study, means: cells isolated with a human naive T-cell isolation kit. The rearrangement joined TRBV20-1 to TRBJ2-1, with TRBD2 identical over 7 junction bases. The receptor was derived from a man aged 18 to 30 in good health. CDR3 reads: CSAVVGGRNEQFF. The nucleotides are TGCAGTGCTGTTGTGGGAGGGCGCAATGAGCAGTTCTTC.